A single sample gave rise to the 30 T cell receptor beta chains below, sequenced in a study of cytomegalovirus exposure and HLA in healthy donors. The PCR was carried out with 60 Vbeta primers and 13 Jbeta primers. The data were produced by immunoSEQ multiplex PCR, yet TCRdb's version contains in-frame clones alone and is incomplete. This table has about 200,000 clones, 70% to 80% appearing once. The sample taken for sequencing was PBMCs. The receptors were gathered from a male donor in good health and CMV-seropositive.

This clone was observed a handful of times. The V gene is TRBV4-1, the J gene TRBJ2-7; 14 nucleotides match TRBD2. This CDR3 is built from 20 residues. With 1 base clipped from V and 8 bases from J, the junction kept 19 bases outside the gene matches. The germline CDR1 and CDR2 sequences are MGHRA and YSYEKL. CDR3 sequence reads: CASSQGAASPAGTSGSKQYF. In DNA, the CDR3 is TGCGCCAGCAGCCAAGGGGCCGCCAGCCCTGCCGGGACTAGCGGGAGCAAGCAGTACTTC.

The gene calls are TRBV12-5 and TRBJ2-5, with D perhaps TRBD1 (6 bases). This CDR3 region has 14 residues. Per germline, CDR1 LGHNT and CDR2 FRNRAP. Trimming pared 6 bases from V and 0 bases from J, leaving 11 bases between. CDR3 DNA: TGTGCTAGTGGGGTCGGACAGTACCAAGAGACCCAGTACTTC. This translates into CASGVGQYQETQYF.

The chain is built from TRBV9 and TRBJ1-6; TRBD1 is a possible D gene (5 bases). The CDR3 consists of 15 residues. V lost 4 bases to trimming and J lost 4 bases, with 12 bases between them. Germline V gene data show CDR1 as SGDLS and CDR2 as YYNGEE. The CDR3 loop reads CASSPDGGYNSPLHF. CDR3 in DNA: TGTGCCAGCAGCCCCGACGGGGGGTATAATTCACCCCTCCACTTT.

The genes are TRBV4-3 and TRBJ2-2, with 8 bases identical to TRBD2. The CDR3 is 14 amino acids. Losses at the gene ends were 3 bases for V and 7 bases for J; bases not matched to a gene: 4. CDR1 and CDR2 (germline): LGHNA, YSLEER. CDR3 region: CASSHRGGRGELFF. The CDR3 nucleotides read TGCGCCAGCAGCCACCGGGGGGGTCGCGGGGAGCTGTTTTTT.

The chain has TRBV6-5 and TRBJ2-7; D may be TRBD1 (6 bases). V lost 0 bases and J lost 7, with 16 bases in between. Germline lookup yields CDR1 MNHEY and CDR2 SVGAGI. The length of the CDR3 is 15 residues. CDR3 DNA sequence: TGTGCCAGCAGTTACTCGACCAGGGGTGTGGGAGAGCAGTACTTC. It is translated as CASSYSTRGVGEQYF.

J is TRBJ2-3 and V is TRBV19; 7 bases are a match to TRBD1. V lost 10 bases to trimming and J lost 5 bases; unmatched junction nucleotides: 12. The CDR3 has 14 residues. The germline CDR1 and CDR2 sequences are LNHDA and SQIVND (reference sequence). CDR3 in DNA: TGTGCCACCAAACAACAGGGGTCGGGAGATACGCAGTATTTT. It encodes CATKQQGSGDTQYF.

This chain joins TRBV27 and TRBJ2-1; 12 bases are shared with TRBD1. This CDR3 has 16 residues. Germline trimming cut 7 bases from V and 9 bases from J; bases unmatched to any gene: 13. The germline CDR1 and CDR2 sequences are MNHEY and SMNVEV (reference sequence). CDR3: CASTFSGTGGSGEQFF. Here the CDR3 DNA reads TGTGCCAGCACCTTTTCCGGGACAGGGGGCTCCGGTGAGCAGTTCTTC.

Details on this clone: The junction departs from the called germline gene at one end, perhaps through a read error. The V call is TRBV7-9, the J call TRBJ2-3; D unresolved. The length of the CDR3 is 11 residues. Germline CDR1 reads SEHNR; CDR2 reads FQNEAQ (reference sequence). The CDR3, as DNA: TGTTCCAGCAGCTTCCCGGATACGCAGTATTTT. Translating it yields CSSSFPDTQYF. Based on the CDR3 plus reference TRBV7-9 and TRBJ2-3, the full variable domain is DTGVSQNPRHKITKRGQNVTFRCDPISEHNRLYWYRQTLGQGPEFLTYFQNEAQLEKSRLLSDRFSAERPKGSFSTLEIQRTEQGDSAMYLCSSSFPDTQYFGPGTRLTVL.

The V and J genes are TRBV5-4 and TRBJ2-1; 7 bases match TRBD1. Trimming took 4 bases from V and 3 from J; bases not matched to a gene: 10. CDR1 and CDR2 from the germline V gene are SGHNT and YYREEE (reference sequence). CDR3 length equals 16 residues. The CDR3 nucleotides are TGTGCCAGCAGCCCCCCGCGGACAGGACACTACAATGAGCAGTTCTTC. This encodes CASSPPRTGHYNEQFF.

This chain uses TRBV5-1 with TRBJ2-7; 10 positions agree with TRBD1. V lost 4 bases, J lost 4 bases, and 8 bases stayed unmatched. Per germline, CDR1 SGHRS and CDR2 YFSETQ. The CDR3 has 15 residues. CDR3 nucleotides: TGCGCCAGCAGCCCCGTGGGACAGGGGCTATACGAGCAGTACTTC. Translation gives CASSPVGQGLYEQYF.

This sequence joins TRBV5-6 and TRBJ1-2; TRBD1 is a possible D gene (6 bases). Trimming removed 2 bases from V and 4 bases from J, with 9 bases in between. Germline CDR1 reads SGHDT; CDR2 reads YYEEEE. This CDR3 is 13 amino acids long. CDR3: CASSFGGGYGYTF. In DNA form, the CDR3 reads TGTGCCAGCAGCTTTGGGGGCGGCTATGGCTACACCTTC. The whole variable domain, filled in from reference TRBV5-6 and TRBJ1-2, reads DAGVTQSPTHLIKTRGQQVTLRCSPKSGHDTVSWYQQALGQGPQFIFQYYEEEERQRGNFPDRFSGHQFPNYSSELNVNALLLGDSALYLCASSFGGGYGYTFGSGTRLTVV.

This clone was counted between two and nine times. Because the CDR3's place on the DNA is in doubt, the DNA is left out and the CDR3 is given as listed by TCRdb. CDR3 sequence reads: CASSWGQGNEFF. This chain uses TRBV6-5 with TRBJ2-1; no DNA check was done on the table's D call, TRBD1. Both ends counted, the CDR3 spans 12 residues. Germline CDR1 is MNHEY and CDR2 is SVGAGI.

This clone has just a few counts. In DNA form, the CDR3 reads TGCGCCAGCAGCCAAGATGGGACAGGCACAGATACGCAGTATTTT. As protein: CASSQDGTGTDTQYF. This rearrangement joins TRBV4-3 to TRBJ2-3; TRBD1 aligns across 7 bases. Germline V lookup: CDR1 LGHNA, CDR2 YSLEER. This CDR3 is built from 15 residues. Trimming took 0 bases from V and 1 from J; bases not matched to a gene: 1.

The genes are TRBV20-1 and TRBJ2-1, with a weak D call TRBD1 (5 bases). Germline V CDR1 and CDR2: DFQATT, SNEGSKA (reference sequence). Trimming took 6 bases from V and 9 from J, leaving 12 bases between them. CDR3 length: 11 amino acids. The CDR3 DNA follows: TGCAGTGCAGAGAGGCAGGGTGAGCAGTTCTTC. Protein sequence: CSAERQGEQFF.

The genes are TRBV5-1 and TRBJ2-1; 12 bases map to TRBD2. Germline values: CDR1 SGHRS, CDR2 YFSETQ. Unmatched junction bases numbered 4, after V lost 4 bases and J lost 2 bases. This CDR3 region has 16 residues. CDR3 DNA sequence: TGCGCCAGCAGCCCAGGACTAGCGGGACCCTACAATGAGCAGTTCTTC. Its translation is CASSPGLAGPYNEQFF.

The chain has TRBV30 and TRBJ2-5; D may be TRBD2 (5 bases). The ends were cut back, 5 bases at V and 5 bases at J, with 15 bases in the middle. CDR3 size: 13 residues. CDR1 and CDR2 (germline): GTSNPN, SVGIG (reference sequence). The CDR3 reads CAWRLTGGETQYF. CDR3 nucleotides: TGTGCCTGGCGACTGACGGGCGGGGAGACCCAGTACTTC.

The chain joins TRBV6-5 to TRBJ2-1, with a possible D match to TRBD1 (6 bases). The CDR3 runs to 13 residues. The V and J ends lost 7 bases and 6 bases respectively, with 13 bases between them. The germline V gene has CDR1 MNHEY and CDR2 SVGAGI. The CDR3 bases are TGTGCCAGCACCGGACAGAGGAGCAATGAGCAGTTCTTC. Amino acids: CASTGQRSNEQFF.

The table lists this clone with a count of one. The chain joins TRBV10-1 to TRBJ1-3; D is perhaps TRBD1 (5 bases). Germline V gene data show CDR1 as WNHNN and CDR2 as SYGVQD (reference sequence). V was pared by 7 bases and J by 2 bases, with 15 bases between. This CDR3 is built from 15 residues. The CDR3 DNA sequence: TGCGCCAGCACCCCGGGGGGGGTAACTGGAAACACCATATATTTT. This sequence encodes CASTPGGVTGNTIYF.

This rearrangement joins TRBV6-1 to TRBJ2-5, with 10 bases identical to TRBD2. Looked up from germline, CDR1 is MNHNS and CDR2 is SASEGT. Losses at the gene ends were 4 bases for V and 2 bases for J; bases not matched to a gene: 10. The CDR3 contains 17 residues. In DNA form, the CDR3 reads TGTGCCAGCAGTGTCCACGCCGGACTAGCGGCTCAAGAGACCCAGTACTTC. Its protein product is CASSVHAGLAAQETQYF.

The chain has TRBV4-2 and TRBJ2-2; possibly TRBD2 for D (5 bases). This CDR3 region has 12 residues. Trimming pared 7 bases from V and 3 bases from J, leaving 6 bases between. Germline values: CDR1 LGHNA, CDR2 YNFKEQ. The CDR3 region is CASIAHTGELFF. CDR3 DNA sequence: TGTGCCAGCATAGCGCACACCGGGGAGCTGTTTTTT.

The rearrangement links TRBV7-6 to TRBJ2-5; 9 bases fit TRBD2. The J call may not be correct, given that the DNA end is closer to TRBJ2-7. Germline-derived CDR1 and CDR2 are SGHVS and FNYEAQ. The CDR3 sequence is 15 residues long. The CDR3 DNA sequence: TGTGCCAGCAGCTTAGAAGCGGGAGGCCATTACGAGCAGTACTTC. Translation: CASSLEAGGHYEQYF.

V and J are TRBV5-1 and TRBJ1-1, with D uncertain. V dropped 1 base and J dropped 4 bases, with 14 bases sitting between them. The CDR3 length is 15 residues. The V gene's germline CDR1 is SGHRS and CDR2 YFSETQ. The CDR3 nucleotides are TGCGCCAGCAGCTTGTTTCTGGGAGAGGCCACTGAAGCTTTCTTT. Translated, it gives CASSLFLGEATEAFF.

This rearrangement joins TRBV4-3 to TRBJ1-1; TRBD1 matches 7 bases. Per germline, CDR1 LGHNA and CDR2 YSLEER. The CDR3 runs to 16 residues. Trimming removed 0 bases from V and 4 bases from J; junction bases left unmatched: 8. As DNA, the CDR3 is TGCGCCAGCAGCCAAGATCTTGGGCAGGGGGGCACTGAAGCTTTCTTT. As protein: CASSQDLGQGGTEAFF.

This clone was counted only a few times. This CDR3 reads CASSLRGQGITEAFF. The CDR3 DNA is TGTGCCAGCAGCTTGAGGGGACAGGGAATCACTGAAGCTTTCTTT. The chain is built from TRBV11-3 and TRBJ1-1, with 9 bases fitting TRBD1. This CDR3 has 15 amino acids. The germline gives CDR1 SGHNT, CDR2 YENEEA. J was trimmed by 4 bases and V by 3 bases; bases with no gene match: 6.

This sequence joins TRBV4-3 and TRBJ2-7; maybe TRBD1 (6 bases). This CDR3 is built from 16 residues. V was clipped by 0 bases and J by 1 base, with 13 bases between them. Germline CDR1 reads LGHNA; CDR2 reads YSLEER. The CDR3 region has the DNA TGCGCCAGCAGCCAAGATAGGGGCAGGGGTTCCTACGAGCAGTACTTC. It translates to CASSQDRGRGSYEQYF.

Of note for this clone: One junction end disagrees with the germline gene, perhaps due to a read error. CDR3 coding DNA: TGTGCCAGCTCACTAACCGGGGAAGTCTACGATGAGCAGTTCTTC. It codes for CASSLTGEVYDEQFF. The chain combines TRBV18 with TRBJ2-1; weak D call: TRBD2 (5 bases). CDR1 KGHSH and CDR2 LQKENI come from the germline V gene. The CDR3 is made up of 15 amino acids.

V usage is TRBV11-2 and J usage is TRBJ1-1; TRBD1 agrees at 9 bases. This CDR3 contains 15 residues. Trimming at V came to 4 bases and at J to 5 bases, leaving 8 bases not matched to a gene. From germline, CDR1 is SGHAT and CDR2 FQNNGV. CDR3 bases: TGTGCCAGCAGCTCTAACAGGGGGCGAATAACTGAAGCTTTCTTT. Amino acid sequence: CASSSNRGRITEAFF.

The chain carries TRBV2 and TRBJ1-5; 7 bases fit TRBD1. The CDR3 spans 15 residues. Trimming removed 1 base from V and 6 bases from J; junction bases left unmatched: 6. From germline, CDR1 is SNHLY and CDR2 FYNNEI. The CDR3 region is CASSEGHRGPQPQHF. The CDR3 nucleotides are TGTGCCAGCAGTGAAGGCCACAGGGGCCCTCAGCCCCAGCATTTT.

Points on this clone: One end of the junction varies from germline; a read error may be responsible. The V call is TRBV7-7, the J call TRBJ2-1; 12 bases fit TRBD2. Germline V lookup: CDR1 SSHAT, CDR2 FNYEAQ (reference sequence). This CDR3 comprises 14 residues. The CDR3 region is CASSLGTSGNEQFF. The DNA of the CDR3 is TGTGCTAGCAGCTTAGGGACTAGCGGGAATGAGCAGTTCTTC.

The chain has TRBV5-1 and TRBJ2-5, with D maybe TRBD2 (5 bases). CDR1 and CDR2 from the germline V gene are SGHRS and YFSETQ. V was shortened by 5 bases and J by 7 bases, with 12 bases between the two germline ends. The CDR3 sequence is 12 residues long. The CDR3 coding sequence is TGCGCCAGCAGGACTACGGCGACGACCCAGTACTTC. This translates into CASRTTATTQYF.